This TCR beta chain comes out of a study of OX40 agonist ivuxolimab in advanced cancers. Notes on the research overall: The costimulatory receptor OX40 (CD134) was targeted by ivuxolimab, a fully human IgG2 agonistic monoclonal antibody. Patients were allowed to have had prior anti-PD-1, anti-PD-L1 or anti-CTLA-4 therapy, and about 40% of the dose-escalation patients had been treated with checkpoint inhibitors. Intravenous ivuxolimab was administered to patients every 2 weeks at six dose levels: 0.01, 0.1, 0.3, 1.5, 3 and 10 mg/kg. The point of sequencing TCRbeta in the periphery was to test whether ivuxolimab changed TCR sequence diversity and drove clonal T-cell expansion. A male proportion of roughly 80% and a mean age of roughly 58 years, ranging from about 20 to 79, were recorded for the dose-escalation cohort. The paper covers the monotherapy dose-escalation part of the phase I ivuxolimab trial, which included N of about 56 patients. Of the 50 to 55 patients in dose escalation, about 20 had hepatocellular carcinoma, roughly 15 had melanoma, 9 had renal cell carcinoma and 9 had head and neck cancer. Three dose-escalation patients achieved partial responses, one with hepatocellular carcinoma and two with cutaneous melanoma. General findings and caveats noted by the study authors: In the 0.1-3.0 mg/kg groups, partial responders had among the lowest normalized peripheral clonal expansion, particularly in CD8+ T cells. The antigen specificity of the clonally expanded peripheral T cells was not determined. Low levels of normalized T-cell clonal expansion were also seen in some nonresponding patients. At doses of 0.1 to 3.0 mg/kg, clonal expansion of both CD4+ and CD8+ T cells in blood was seen between baseline and week 6. After ivuxolimab, CD8+ T cells had more expanded clones than CD4+ T cells on average.

Via the germline V gene (reference sequence), CDR1 is LNHDA and CDR2 SQIVND. V is cut by 1 base and J by 1 base, and the space between the germline ends is 10 bases. The CDR3 spans 15 residues, from the cysteine through the phenylalanine. CDR3 DNA only is kept here, 45 bases in frame from base 1. Genomic DNA was isolated from the sorted cells so that the TCRbeta CDR3 region could be sequenced. The immunoSEQ Assay was used for sequencing of TCRbeta CDR3 regions. TCRdb stores this immuneACCESS table with in-frame sequences only. Part of the clones is absent; in the studies checked, under half of the shortfall reflects unresolved V genes, and no reason is known for the rest. The sample table contains tens of thousands of clones; only one count was recorded for 81% of them. About 7% of the sample comes from the top ten. As regards this clone: Its antigen is still unknown. The sample holds no much larger clone one base away, and base qualities are not on file.

Patients with a history of autoimmune disease or receiving systemic immunosuppression were excluded from the trial. In every dose cohort, peripheral blood was drawn for TCR sequencing at baseline, cycle 4 day 1, and cycle 7 day 1. Samples came from an open-label, multicenter, first-in-human phase I dose-escalation trial of ivuxolimab. Adults with locally advanced or metastatic head and neck squamous cell, hepatocellular, melanoma or renal cell carcinoma were enrolled in the trial. Before TCR sequencing, CD4+ and CD8+ T cells were separately sorted from peripheral blood. The chain was built from TRBV19 and TRBJ1-1; 5 matching bases give a weak D call of TRBD1. The sequence derives from an adult with an advanced solid tumor such as melanoma, head and neck, liver or kidney cancer. The source was CD4+ or CD8+ T cells sorted from blood, collected in a trial of the OX40 agonist ivuxolimab. The CDR3 is CASSIVGTANTEAFF. At the DNA level, the sequence is TGTGCCAGTAGTATAGTAGGGACGGCGAACACTGAAGCTTTCTTT.